The 25 T cell receptor beta chains below all came from one sample that was sequenced in a study of beta chain features in type 1 diabetes. TCRB transcripts that were expressed got sequenced, as all of the isolated RNA had been reverse transcribed. Clones were read by immunoSEQ multiplex PCR, and TCRdb kept only the in-frame ones, dropping some. The table has around 500,000 clones, about an eighth seen once. Sequenced input: naive CD4+ T cells from blood. The receptors here all came from a woman younger than 35 in good health.

This chain connects TRBV14 to TRBJ2-3, with D unclear. Trimming took off 0 bases at V and 5 bases at J, with 9 bases between the two ends. CDR3 length equals 14 residues. Germline CDR1 reads SGHDN; CDR2 reads FVKESK. CDR3 sequence: CASSQDILVDTQYF. In nucleotides, the CDR3 is TGTGCCAGCAGCCAAGACATACTCGTAGATACGCAGTATTTT.

The chain is built from TRBV7-8 and TRBJ1-3, with TRBD1 matching 10 bases. J was trimmed by 2 bases and V by 2 bases; bases with no gene match: 3. This CDR3 has 16 residues. Looked up from germline, CDR1 is SGHVS and CDR2 is FQNEAQ. The CDR3 DNA is TGTGCCAGCAGCTTATACGGACAGGGGGCTGGAAACACCATATATTTT. It is translated as CASSLYGQGAGNTIYF.

This clone was picked up a small number of times. The chain carries TRBV4-3 and TRBJ1-2; weak D call: TRBD1 (5 bases). Deletions cut 1 base from V and 1 base from J, with 13 bases between. The CDR3 has 16 residues. Germline V gene sequence: CDR1 LGHNA, CDR2 YSLEER. The DNA of the CDR3 is TGCGCCAGCAGCCAAGTGACAGCGACTTTTAACTATGGCTACACCTTC. Translating it yields CASSQVTATFNYGYTF.

This clone has more than one count but fewer than ten. The chain combines TRBV7-9 with TRBJ1-1; D is ambiguous. The CDR3 has 13 residues. In germline, CDR1 is SEHNR, CDR2 FQNEAQ (reference sequence). The ends were cut back, 5 bases at V and 4 bases at J, with 11 bases in the middle. Written as DNA, the CDR3 is TGTGCCAGCAGCGGTGGAAAAGCCACTGAAGCTTTCTTT. Protein: CASSGGKATEAFF.

The chain links TRBV14 to TRBJ2-3; TRBD2 is a possible D gene (5 bases). CDR3 size: 15 residues. V lost 1 base and J 6 bases, leaving 14 bases between the germline ends. CDR1 is SGHDN, CDR2 FVKESK, per germline. This CDR3 is CASSQVRAGGDTQYF. In nucleotides, the CDR3 is TGTGCCAGCAGCCAAGTTCGGGCAGGAGGCGATACGCAGTATTTT.

This clone was recorded a few times. The V gene is TRBV19, the J gene TRBJ1-4; the D is unclear. The CDR3 is 11 amino acids. Trimming stripped 5 bases from V and 8 bases from J, with 6 bases between. Germline CDR1 is LNHDA and CDR2 is SQIVND (reference sequence). CDR3 protein: CASSEREKLFF. The CDR3 coding sequence is TGTGCCAGTAGTGAAAGAGAAAAACTGTTTTTT.

This clone was detected a few times. In the same sample, other DNA sequences code for this CDR3. The rearrangement uses TRBV7-8 and TRBJ2-2; 8 bases agree with TRBD1. The CDR3 contains 15 residues. Per the germline V gene, CDR1 is SGHVS and CDR2 is FQNEAQ. V dropped 4 bases and J dropped 1; count of bases not matched to a gene: 2. CDR3 sequence: CASSSGTGNTGELFF. The CDR3 DNA is TGTGCCAGCAGCTCAGGGACAGGGAACACCGGGGAGCTGTTTTTT.

The rearrangement links TRBV7-6 to TRBJ2-1; D unclear. From germline, CDR1 is SGHVS and CDR2 FNYEAQ. The CDR3 sequence is 18 residues long. Trimming shortened V by 2 bases and J by 4 bases, and 21 bases separated the two germline ends. This chain's CDR3 is CASSLSLRFARLYNEQFF. Written as DNA, the CDR3 is TGTGCCAGCAGCTTAAGTCTGAGGTTCGCTCGGCTTTACAATGAGCAGTTCTTC.

This clone was counted between two and nine times. The V call is TRBV7-9, the J call TRBJ2-4; the D call may be TRBD1 or TRBD2 (5 bases each). CDR1 SEHNR and CDR2 FQNEAQ come from the germline V gene (reference sequence). V lost 6 bases and J lost 7, with 19 bases in between. This CDR3 has 15 residues. The CDR3 bases are TGTGCCAGCAGTTCCCCCGGGACGGGTGGGAACATTCAGTACTTC. Its protein is CASSSPGTGGNIQYF.

V and J are TRBV7-2 and TRBJ2-2, with a tentative D call TRBD2 (6 bases). This CDR3 spans 15 amino acids. CDR1 is SGHTA, CDR2 FQGNSA, per germline. Trimming took off 2 bases at V and 5 bases at J, with 12 bases between the two ends. The CDR3 loop is CASSLTSTLTGELFF. The CDR3 coding sequence is TGTGCCAGCAGCTTAACTAGCACTCTTACCGGGGAGCTGTTTTTT.

The rearrangement links TRBV5-4 to TRBJ2-1; 13 bases agree with TRBD2. With V trimmed by 4 bases and J by 4 bases, 5 bases remained unmatched. The germline V gene has CDR1 SGHNT and CDR2 YYREEE (reference sequence). This CDR3 is built from 16 residues. This chain's CDR3 is CASSPGGLAGYNEQFF. Here the CDR3 DNA reads TGTGCCAGCAGCCCGGGGGGACTAGCGGGATACAATGAGCAGTTCTTC.

This rearrangement joins TRBV30 to TRBJ2-7; D uncertain. In germline, CDR1 is GTSNPN, CDR2 SVGIG (reference sequence). V was trimmed by 3 bases and J by 4 bases, leaving 16 bases between them. The CDR3 consists of 14 residues. In DNA form, the CDR3 reads TGTGCCTGGAGACCAAACCGGGCAACTTACGAGCAGTACTTC. Protein product: CAWRPNRATYEQYF.

There are a few counts of this clone. V usage is TRBV2 and J usage is TRBJ2-5, with 8 bases that match TRBD2. Germline trimming cut 9 bases from V and 3 bases from J; bases unmatched to any gene: 3. Germline assignment: CDR1 SNHLY and CDR2 FYNNEI. CDR3 length: 12 amino acids. The chain's CDR3 is CASGLAEETQYF. The CDR3 nucleotides are TGTGCCAGTGGACTAGCAGAAGAGACCCAGTACTTC.

This clone has just a few counts. The chain is built from TRBV6-6 and TRBJ1-1; unclear D gene. The CDR3 is 12 amino acids. The V end lost 7 bases, the J end lost 0 bases, and 6 bases lay between the germline ends. From germline, CDR1 is MNHNY and CDR2 SVGAGI (reference sequence). CDR3 in amino acids: CASNEMNTEAFF. The CDR3 DNA follows: TGTGCCAGCAACGAAATGAACACTGAAGCTTTCTTT.

This clone was seen more than once but under ten times. As DNA, the CDR3 is TGCGCCAGCAGCCCAGATGGGGGAAGCCCCACCTACGAGCAGTACTTC. Residues: CASSPDGGSPTYEQYF. The rearrangement uses TRBV5-1 and TRBJ2-7; D might be TRBD1 or TRBD2, each matching 5 bases. The V gene lost 4 bases and the J gene lost 2 bases, with 19 bases spanning the gap. Germline V lookup: CDR1 SGHRS, CDR2 YFSETQ. The CDR3 loop spans 16 amino acids. Full variable domain (missing parts from reference TRBV5-1 and TRBJ2-7): KAGVTQTPRYLIKTRGQQVTLSCSPISGHRSVSWYQQTPGQGLQFLFEYFSETQRNKGNFPGRFSGRQFSNSRSEMNVSTLELGDSALYLCASSPDGGSPTYEQYFGPGTRLTVT.

This clone was detected a few times. V and J are TRBV28 and TRBJ2-7; 9 bases fit TRBD2. The germline gives CDR1 MDHEN, CDR2 SYDVKM. The CDR3 extends over 14 amino acids. The CDR3 DNA sequence: TGTGCCAGCACGGCAGCGGGGGGCTCCCACGAGCAGTACGTC. This encodes CASTAAGGSHEQYV.

V and J are TRBV4-3 and TRBJ1-2; TRBD1 aligns across 9 bases. Per the germline V gene, CDR1 is LGHNA and CDR2 is YSLEER. This CDR3 spans 16 amino acids. V lost 4 bases to trimming and J lost 4 bases; unmatched junction nucleotides: 10. The CDR3 DNA reads as TGCGCCAGCAGCCCAGTTGTGGACAGGGGAGGCTATGGCTACACCTTC. Protein: CASSPVVDRGGYGYTF.

This clone appeared a few times. The J gene is TRBJ2-1, the V gene TRBV14; D not resolved. Trimming pared 0 bases from V and 7 bases from J, leaving 16 bases between. Germline lookup yields CDR1 SGHDN and CDR2 FVKESK. The CDR3 spans 16 residues. CDR3 in amino acids: CASSQDRGQIRNEQFF. The CDR3, as DNA: TGTGCCAGCAGCCAAGATCGCGGCCAGATTAGGAATGAGCAGTTCTTC.

Notes on this clone: An end of the junction differs from the germline gene, which may be a read error. The CDR3 bases are TGTGCTAGCAGCTTAGCTCTAACCGGCAATGAGCAGTTCTTC. It specifies CASSLALTGNEQFF. The rearrangement links TRBV7-7 to TRBJ2-1; D is ambiguous. Germline loops: CDR1 SSHAT, CDR2 FNYEAQ (reference sequence). CDR3 size: 14 residues.

The sample holds a few counts of this clone. This rearrangement joins TRBV4-1 to TRBJ1-1; D call uncertain. Germline V lookup: CDR1 MGHRA, CDR2 YSYEKL. The CDR3 runs 16 residues. Trimming shortened V by 4 bases and J by 0 bases, and 15 bases separated the two germline ends. The CDR3 is CASSRVGFALNTEAFF. DNA of the CDR3: TGCGCCAGCAGCCGCGTGGGATTTGCTCTGAACACTGAAGCTTTCTTT.

This clone was counted only a few times. The genes are TRBV29-1 and TRBJ1-2, with D perhaps TRBD1 (5 bases). The germline V and J ends were trimmed by 4 bases and 7 bases, with 13 bases remaining between them. The CDR3 contains 12 residues. Germline CDR1 SQVTM, CDR2 ANQGSEA. CDR3: CSVGAGKGGYTF. DNA for the CDR3: TGCAGCGTTGGGGCAGGGAAGGGTGGCTACACCTTC.

The chain couples TRBV7-2 to TRBJ2-1; 7 bases map to TRBD1. V lost 1 base to trimming and J lost 4 bases; unmatched junction nucleotides: 4. This CDR3 is built from 15 residues. Germline V CDR1 and CDR2: SGHTA, FQGNSA. In DNA form, the CDR3 reads TGTGCCAGCAGCTTAGGGACAGGCCTATACAATGAGCAGTTCTTC. Encoded protein: CASSLGTGLYNEQFF.

This clone appeared a few times. This chain connects TRBV7-9 to TRBJ2-3; 7 bases line up with TRBD1. Germline V gene sequence: CDR1 SEHNR, CDR2 FQNEAQ (reference sequence). This CDR3 is built from 11 residues. The junction had 1 base not matched to a gene; V was cut back by 1 base and J by 12 bases. The CDR3 sequence is CASSLGDSQYF. The DNA for the CDR3 is TGTGCCAGCAGCTTAGGGGACAGTCAGTATTTT.

This clone was seen a handful of times. Other DNA sequences in the same sample also yield this CDR3. The chain employs TRBV30 and TRBJ1-2; unclear D gene. Trimming removed 2 bases at V and 7 bases at J, with 14 bases between. Per germline, CDR1 GTSNPN and CDR2 SVGIG (reference sequence). The CDR3 sequence is 13 residues long. The chain's CDR3 is CAWSPFPGGGYTF. CDR3 in DNA: TGTGCCTGGAGTCCATTCCCGGGTGGTGGCTACACCTTC. Using reference TRBV30 and TRBJ1-2 for the parts outside the CDR3, the full variable domain is SQTIHQWPATLVQPVGSPLSLECTVEGTSNPNLYWYRQAAGRGLQLLFYSVGIGQISSEVPQNLSASRPQDRQFILSSKKLLLSDSGFYLCAWSPFPGGGYTFGSGTRLTVV.

The V and J genes are TRBV6-5 and TRBJ2-5, with 13 nucleotides matching TRBD2. Germline lookup yields CDR1 MNHEY and CDR2 SVGAGI. The length of the CDR3 is 15 residues. The J segment lost 5 bases and the V segment lost 6 bases, leaving 6 bases of the junction unmatched. This chain's CDR3 is CASRTSGGALETQYF. The DNA for the CDR3 is TGTGCCAGCAGAACTAGCGGGGGGGCCCTGGAGACCCAGTACTTC.